This is a list of T cell receptor beta chains from one sample in a study of blood T cell repertoires in COVID-19. The assay was immunoSEQ multiplex PCR, and TCRdb's table has in-frame clones only and misses some. The table records some 170,000 clones, over 75% of them present only once. The sequencing sample was made of peripheral blood. The receptor set was obtained from a woman aged 70 to 79 with acute or convalescent COVID-19. CDR3s include the opening cysteine and the closing phenylalanine or tryptophan. D genes are given only for firm matches. Expanded clones get a size class; other rows say once, few or many, or leave the size out.

J gene	D gene	V gene	clone size	CDR3 protein	CDR3 DNA
TRBJ1-5	-	TRBV12-3/TRBV12-4	-	CASSLEGPQPQHF	TGTGCCAGCAGTTTAGAGGGGCCACAGCCCCAGCATTTT
TRBJ1-1	-	TRBV5-1	few	CASSLGQETEAFF	TGCGCCAGCAGCTTGGGGCAGGAAACTGAAGCTTTCTTT
TRBJ1-1	-	TRBV20-1	-	CSATDRPEAFF	TGCAGTGCTACCGACAGGCCTGAAGCTTTCTTT
TRBJ2-1	TRBD1	TRBV24-1	-	CATSDFRSGQARGGEQFF	TGTGCCACCAGTGATTTCCGGTCGGGACAGGCCCGAGGCGGTGAGCAGTTCTTC
TRBJ2-5	TRBD1	TRBV19	once	CASSLSGGAFRGETQYF	TGTGCCAGTAGTTTATCAGGGGGCGCCTTTCGTGGAGAGACCCAGTACTTC
TRBJ1-2	-	TRBV19	-	CASSIGRDLRYTF	TGTGCCAGTAGTATAGGCAGGGACTTACGCTACACCTTC
TRBJ2-2	-	TRBV6-5	few	CASSYRSSGELFF	TGTGCCAGCAGTTACCGTAGCTCCGGGGAGCTGTTTTTT
TRBJ1-2	-	TRBV5-1	-	CASSSGDTPNYGYTF	TGCGCCAGCAGCTCCGGGGACACCCCTAACTATGGCTACACCTTC
TRBJ2-5	TRBD1	TRBV5-1	-	CASSAGQARQETQYF	TGCGCCAGCAGCGCCGGACAGGCGAGACAAGAGACCCAGTACTTC
TRBJ2-3	-	TRBV11-2	-	CASSLPLSSRGTDTQYF	TGTGCCAGCAGCCTACCCTTATCGAGTCGGGGCACAGATACGCAGTATTTT
TRBJ1-2	-	TRBV28	-	CASSSLGYGYTF	TGTGCCAGCAGCTCCCTAGGCTATGGCTACACCTTC
TRBJ1-6	TRBD1	TRBV30	-	CAWRQGDRSPLHF	TGTGCCTGGCGCCAGGGGGATCGTTCACCCCTCCACTTT
TRBJ1-3	-	TRBV3-1/TRBV3-2	-	CASSQEVGGFGNTIYF	TGTGCCAGCAGCCAAGAGGTCGGAGGGTTTGGAAACACCATATATTTT
TRBJ2-3	-	TRBV27	-	CASSLRAGSTDTQYF	TGTGCCAGCAGTTTACGGGCGGGGAGCACAGATACGCAGTATTTT
TRBJ1-5	-	TRBV24-1	-	CATSDGGVWQPQHF	TGTGCCACCAGTGACGGGGGGGTCTGGCAGCCCCAGCATTTT
TRBJ1-2	-	TRBV7-2	-	CASSLGVGGYGYTF	TGTGCCAGCAGCTTGGGTGTGGGGGGCTATGGCTACACCTTC
TRBJ1-2	-	TRBV19	-	CASSIGYGYTF	TGTGCCAGTAGTATCGGTTATGGCTACACCTTC
TRBJ2-5	-	TRBV10-2	-	CASSDRQEETQYF	TGCGCCAGCAGTGACAGGCAGGAAGAGACCCAGTACTTC
TRBJ1-2	TRBD1	TRBV7-9	-	CASSLTQGYGYTF	TGTGCCAGCAGTCTTACACAGGGGTATGGCTACACCTTC
TRBJ2-1	-	TRBV29-1	-	CSVDTGSNEQFF	TGCAGCGTTGATACAGGGTCCAATGAGCAGTTCTTC
TRBJ2-7	-	TRBV29-1	once	CSVEDLSHEQYF	TGCAGCGTTGAAGATCTTTCCCACGAGCAGTACTTC
TRBJ1-1	-	TRBV5-4	-	CASSLSPDTEAFF	TGTGCCAGCAGCTTATCCCCCGACACTGAAGCTTTCTTT
TRBJ1-5	TRBD1	TRBV6-5	-	CASTPSGGGQPKHF	TGTGCCAGCACCCCGTCAGGGGGCGGTCAGCCGAAGCATTTT
TRBJ2-1	TRBD2	TRBV24-1	-	CATQRGTSFDNEQFF	TGTGCCACTCAGCGCGGGACTAGTTTCGACAATGAGCAGTTCTTC
TRBJ1-5	-	TRBV6-1	-	CASSEQGIQPQHF	TGTGCCAGCAGTGAACAGGGAATTCAGCCCCAGCATTTT
TRBJ2-2	-	TRBV4-1	-	CASSQDRNYATGELFF	TGCGCCAGCAGCCAAGATCGAAACTATGCCACCGGGGAGCTGTTTTTT
TRBJ2-1	-	TRBV14	-	CASSQASQGGEQFF	TGTGCCAGCAGCCAGGCCTCTCAGGGAGGTGAGCAGTTCTTC
TRBJ2-3	-	TRBV19	-	CASSPRLTSTDTQYF	TGTGCCAGTAGTCCTAGACTGACTAGCACAGATACGCAGTATTTT
TRBJ1-6	TRBD1	TRBV5-4	-	CASSPGTGHNSPLHF	TGTGCCAGCAGCCCCGGGACAGGACATAATTCACCCCTCCACTTT
TRBJ1-6	-	TRBV7-9	-	CASSLAGAYNSPLHF	TGTGCCAGCAGCTTAGCAGGGGCCTATAATTCACCCCTCCACTTT
TRBJ1-3	-	TRBV7-6	-	CASSLDSLNFGNTIYF	TGTGCCAGCAGCTTGGACAGCCTTAACTTTGGAAACACCATATATTTT
TRBJ2-7	-	TRBV24-1	-	CATSDGYYEQYF	TGTGCCACCAGTGACGGGTACTACGAGCAGTACTTC
TRBJ2-5	-	TRBV2	-	CASKDSLGTQYF	TGTGCCAGCAAGGACAGCCTCGGGACCCAGTACTTC
TRBJ1-2	TRBD1	TRBV18	-	CASSPSGQGYYGYTF	TGTGCCAGCTCACCCTCCGGACAGGGATACTATGGCTACACCTTC
TRBJ2-3	-	TRBV5-4	-	CASSSGGALRDTQYF	TGTGCCAGCAGCTCTGGGGGGGCGTTGCGAGATACGCAGTATTTT
TRBJ2-7	TRBD2	TRBV5-4	few	CASSSWVAGVGEQYF	TGTGCCAGCAGCTCCTGGGTAGCGGGAGTTGGCGAGCAGTACTTC
TRBJ2-2	-	TRBV6-2/TRBV6-3	-	CASSYSPRRADGDTGELFF	TGTGCCAGCAGTTACTCCCCCAGGCGAGCGGACGGGGACACCGGGGAGCTGTTTTTT
TRBJ2-1	-	TRBV7-9	once	CASSPQGFGEQFF	TGTGCCAGCAGCCCGCAGGGATTTGGCGAGCAGTTCTTC
TRBJ1-1	-	TRBV9	-	CASSVGGSGTEAFF	TGTGCCAGCAGCGTAGGAGGGAGTGGGACTGAAGCTTTCTTT
TRBJ2-7	-	TRBV30	-	CAWMDKGYDTYEQYF	TGTGCCTGGATGGATAAGGGGTACGACACCTACGAGCAGTACTTC
TRBJ2-1	-	TRBV5-1	once	CASSLYWTDYNEQFF	TGCGCCAGCAGCTTGTACTGGACAGACTACAATGAGCAGTTCTTC
TRBJ1-5	TRBD1	TRBV6-5	-	CASRETGVSNQPQHF	TGTGCCAGCAGAGAGACAGGGGTGAGCAATCAGCCCCAGCATTTT